Listed below are T cell receptor beta chains from one sample, sequenced in a study of glioma-infiltrating T cells after dendritic cell vaccination. The data were produced by immunoSEQ multiplex PCR, yet TCRdb's version contains in-frame clones alone and is incomplete. The profile shows roughly 60,000 clones, just under 85% of them singletons. The starting material was blood, obtained after dendritic cell vaccination. The receptors come from a human donor with glioblastoma. Each CDR3 is given with its conserved first and last residue. Fields, in order: clone size, V gene, D gene, J gene, CDR3 protein, CDR3 DNA. D genes are given only for firm matches. The size field is filled for only some rows; it gives once, few, many or a size class.

clone size: NA; V gene: TRBV28; D gene: TRBD1; J gene: TRBJ1-2; CDR3 protein: CASLDRAVGGYTF; CDR3 DNA: TGTGCCAGCCTTGACAGGGCCGTAGGTGGCTACACCTTC
clone size: NA; V gene: TRBV5-1; D gene: TRBD2; J gene: TRBJ2-3; CDR3 protein: CASSLYLRGLAGGLSTDTQYF; CDR3 DNA: TGCGCCAGCAGCTTGTACTTACGGGGACTAGCGGGGGGACTAAGCACAGATACGCAGTATTTT
clone size: NA; V gene: TRBV2; D gene: TRBD1; J gene: TRBJ1-1; CDR3 protein: CASSDSTGDPEAFF; CDR3 DNA: TGTGCCAGCAGTGACTCCACAGGGGACCCTGAAGCTTTCTTT
clone size: NA; V gene: TRBV5-6; D gene: NA; J gene: TRBJ1-1; CDR3 protein: CASSFSQSRTEAFF; CDR3 DNA: TGTGCCAGCAGCTTTTCCCAGTCCCGCACTGAAGCTTTCTTT
clone size: NA; V gene: TRBV7-9; D gene: NA; J gene: TRBJ2-1; CDR3 protein: CASSLGGSDNEQFF; CDR3 DNA: TGTGCCAGCAGCTTAGGTGGGAGTGACAATGAGCAGTTCTTC
clone size: few; V gene: TRBV4-1; D gene: TRBD1; J gene: TRBJ1-1; CDR3 protein: CASSQAPGQVITEAFF; CDR3 DNA: TGCGCCAGCAGCCAAGCACCGGGACAGGTAATAACTGAAGCTTTCTTT
clone size: NA; V gene: TRBV4-1; D gene: NA; J gene: TRBJ1-1; CDR3 protein: CASSQEWEGTEAFF; CDR3 DNA: TGCGCCAGCAGCCAAGAATGGGAGGGGACTGAAGCTTTCTTT
clone size: NA; V gene: TRBV4-1; D gene: NA; J gene: TRBJ1-4; CDR3 protein: CASSPSDLRPEKLFF; CDR3 DNA: TGCGCCAGCAGCCCCTCGGATTTGAGGCCTGAAAAACTGTTTTTT
clone size: NA; V gene: TRBV2; D gene: TRBD1; J gene: TRBJ1-1; CDR3 protein: CAKESDRGGVRAFF; CDR3 DNA: TGTGCCAAAGAGTCTGACAGGGGTGGGGTTCGAGCTTTCTTT
clone size: few; V gene: TRBV10-3; D gene: TRBD1; J gene: TRBJ1-4; CDR3 protein: CAISAGQGGEKLFF; CDR3 DNA: TGTGCCATCAGTGCGGGACAGGGGGGAGAAAAACTGTTTTTT
clone size: once; V gene: TRBV30; D gene: TRBD1; J gene: TRBJ1-6; CDR3 protein: CAWSVADRRNSPLHF; CDR3 DNA: TGTGCCTGGAGTGTAGCGGACAGGCGTAATTCACCCCTCCACTTT
clone size: once; V gene: TRBV30; D gene: NA; J gene: TRBJ1-2; CDR3 protein: CAWAPDSDGYTF; CDR3 DNA: TGTGCCTGGGCCCCGGACAGCGATGGCTACACCTTC
clone size: medium-sized; V gene: TRBV6-1; D gene: TRBD1; J gene: TRBJ1-2; CDR3 protein: CASSADRANNYGYTF; CDR3 DNA: TGTGCCAGCAGTGCAGACAGGGCTAATAACTATGGCTACACCTTC
clone size: NA; V gene: TRBV7-6; D gene: NA; J gene: TRBJ1-1; CDR3 protein: CASSLALVRGGNAEAFF; CDR3 DNA: TGTGCCAGCAGCTTAGCATTGGTGAGGGGGGGTAATGCTGAAGCTTTCTTT
clone size: NA; V gene: TRBV5-6; D gene: TRBD2; J gene: TRBJ2-7; CDR3 protein: CASRGETSYEQYF; CDR3 DNA: TGTGCCAGCCGGGGGGAGACCTCCTACGAGCAGTACTTC
clone size: once; V gene: TRBV7-2; D gene: TRBD1; J gene: TRBJ1-2; CDR3 protein: CASSPQGAFYGYTF; CDR3 DNA: TGTGCCAGCAGCCCACAGGGGGCTTTCTATGGCTACACCTTC
clone size: NA; V gene: TRBV4-1; D gene: TRBD2; J gene: TRBJ2-1; CDR3 protein: CASSQGQLAGGRNEQFF; CDR3 DNA: TGCGCCAGCAGCCAAGGTCAACTAGCGGGGGGGCGTAATGAGCAGTTCTTC
clone size: once; V gene: TRBV5-1; D gene: NA; J gene: TRBJ2-3; CDR3 protein: CASSPEGANTQYF; CDR3 DNA: TGCGCCAGCAGCCCGGAGGGCGCCAATACGCAGTATTTT
clone size: NA; V gene: TRBV4-3; D gene: NA; J gene: TRBJ2-7; CDR3 protein: CASSQDSESREQYF; CDR3 DNA: TGCGCCAGCAGCCAAGATTCGGAGAGTCGGGAGCAGTACTTC
clone size: NA; V gene: TRBV28; D gene: NA; J gene: TRBJ1-1; CDR3 protein: CASTPSGTEAFF; CDR3 DNA: TGTGCCAGCACCCCCTCGGGGACTGAAGCTTTCTTT
clone size: few; V gene: TRBV27; D gene: NA; J gene: TRBJ1-2; CDR3 protein: CASRTDYGYTF; CDR3 DNA: TGTGCCAGCAGGACTGACTATGGCTACACCTTC
clone size: NA; V gene: TRBV13; D gene: TRBD2; J gene: TRBJ2-3; CDR3 protein: CASSLRTSGTDTQYF; CDR3 DNA: TGTGCCAGCAGCCTACGGACTAGCGGGACAGATACGCAGTATTTT